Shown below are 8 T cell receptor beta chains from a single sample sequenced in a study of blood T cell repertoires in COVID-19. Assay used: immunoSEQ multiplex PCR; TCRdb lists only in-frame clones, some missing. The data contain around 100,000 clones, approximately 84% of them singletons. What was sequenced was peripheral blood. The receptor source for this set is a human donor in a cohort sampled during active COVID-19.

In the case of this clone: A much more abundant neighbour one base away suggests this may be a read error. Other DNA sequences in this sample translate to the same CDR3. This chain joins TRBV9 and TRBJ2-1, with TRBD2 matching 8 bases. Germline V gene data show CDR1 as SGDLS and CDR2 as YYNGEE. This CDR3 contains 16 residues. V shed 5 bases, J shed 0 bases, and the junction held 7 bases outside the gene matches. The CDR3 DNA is TGTGCCAGCAGTGTGAGCGGGGGAGTCTCCTACAATGAGCAGTTCTTC. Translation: CASSVSGGVSYNEQFF.

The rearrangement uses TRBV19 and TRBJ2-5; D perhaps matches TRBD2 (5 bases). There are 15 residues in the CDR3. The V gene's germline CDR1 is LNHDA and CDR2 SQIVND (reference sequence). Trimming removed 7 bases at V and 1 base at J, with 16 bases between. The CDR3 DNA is TGTGCCAGTACCCTTAACACGAGGGCCCAAGAGACCCAGTACTTC. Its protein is CASTLNTRAQETQYF.

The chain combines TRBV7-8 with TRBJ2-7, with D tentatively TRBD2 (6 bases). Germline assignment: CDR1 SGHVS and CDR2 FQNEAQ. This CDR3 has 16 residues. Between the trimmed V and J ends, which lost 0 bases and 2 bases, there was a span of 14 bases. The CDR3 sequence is CASSLAPGLLTYEQYF. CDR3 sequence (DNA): TGTGCCAGCAGCTTAGCCCCGGGACTTCTAACCTACGAGCAGTACTTC.

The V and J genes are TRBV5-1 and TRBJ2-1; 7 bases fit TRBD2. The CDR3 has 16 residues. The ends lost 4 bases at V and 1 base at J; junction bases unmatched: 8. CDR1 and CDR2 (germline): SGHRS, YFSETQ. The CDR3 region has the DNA TGCGCCAGCAGCCCCCAGAGTAGCGGGTCCTACAATGAGCAGTTCTTC. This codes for CASSPQSSGSYNEQFF.

CDR3: CASSLSGTSGADTQYF. The DNA for the CDR3 is TGTGCCAGCTCCCTCTCCGGGACTAGCGGGGCAGATACGCAGTATTTT. The chain combines TRBV6-4 with TRBJ2-3; 13 positions agree with TRBD2. Trimming at V came to 8 bases and at J to 4 bases, leaving 9 bases not matched to a gene. Germline assignment: CDR1 MRHNA and CDR2 SNTAGT. This CDR3 has 16 residues.

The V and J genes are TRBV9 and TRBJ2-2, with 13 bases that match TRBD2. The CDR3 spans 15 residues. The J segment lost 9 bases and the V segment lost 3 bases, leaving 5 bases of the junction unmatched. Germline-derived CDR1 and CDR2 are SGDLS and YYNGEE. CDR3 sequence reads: CASSERTSGSRELFF. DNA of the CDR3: TGTGCCAGCAGCGAAAGGACTAGCGGGAGTCGGGAGCTGTTTTTT.

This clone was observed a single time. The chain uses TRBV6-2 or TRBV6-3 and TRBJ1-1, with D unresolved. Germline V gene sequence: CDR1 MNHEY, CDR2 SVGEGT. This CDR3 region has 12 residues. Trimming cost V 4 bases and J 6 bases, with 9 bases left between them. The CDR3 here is CASSSGFAEAFF. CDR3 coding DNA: TGTGCCAGCAGTTCCGGGTTCGCTGAAGCTTTCTTT.

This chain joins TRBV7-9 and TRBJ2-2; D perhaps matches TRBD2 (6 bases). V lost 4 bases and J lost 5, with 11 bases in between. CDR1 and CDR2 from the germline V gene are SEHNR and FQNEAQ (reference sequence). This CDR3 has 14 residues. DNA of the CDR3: TGTGCCAGCAGCTGGGGACTTACTACCGGGGAGCTGTTTTTT. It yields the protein CASSWGLTTGELFF.